The sequence of this T cell receptor beta chain was determined in a study of shared clonotypes between healthy human individuals (TCRdb year 2020). Some background on the complete study: The cohort comprised a couple of women and a few men aged 18 to 49 years. To increase sequencing depth and limit assay-specific biases, TCR repertoire library preparation and sequencing were carried out by different laboratories using diverse techniques. To estimate repertoire size and how much clonotype sharing occurs between individuals, the study deeply sequenced the blood TCR repertoires of five healthy adults. For each donor, three plates each were used for CD4 naive and CD4 memory, two plates were used for CD8 naive, and one plate was used for CD8 memory. Between about 0.9 and 9 billion PBMCs per donor were obtained by leukapheresis. What the authors observed across the whole study: Pairwise subsampling led to the expectation that sequencing depth would affect the degree of clonotype sharing among donors. The small number of donors limited the genetic and exposure-history diversity represented. Higher generation probabilities were observed for clonotypes shared by all four sorted-subset donors than for non-shared clonotypes. Sampling was restricted to blood, and TCR repertoires in tissues likely differ from the TCR repertoires found in blood. Naive subsets generally had larger estimated clonotype richness than memory subsets. Around 5% of naive CD4, approximately 3.7% of naive CD8, 2.3% of memory CD4, and about 0.4% of memory CD8 clonotypes were shared across a few donors. Even with the large sequencing depth, rarefaction of the sorted-subset datasets indicated that sequencing was incomplete.

Reading the germline V gene gives CDR1 SGHDT and CDR2 YYEEEE. Inclusive of the bounding cysteine and phenylalanine, the CDR3 is 16 residues long. The retained sequence is limited to the CDR3, 48 bases, with the frame set at the first base. Germline trimming amounts to 3 bases on V and 5 bases on J, with 11 as the count of junction bases outside the gene matches. About this clone: There is no known antigen for this receptor. Per-base qualities were not stored, and no clone one base away is much larger.

Donors were healthy HIV-negative adults with no recently reported acute infections or vaccinations. Every donor was a Caucasian adult living in Nashville, Tennessee, USA. Magnetic negative selection was used to enrich CD4+ T cells, after which naive cells were positively selected on CD45RA and the negative fraction became the memory subset. Blood was collected by leukapheresis, and PBMCs were isolated by Ficoll-Histopaque density gradient centrifugation and then cryopreserved in liquid nitrogen vapor phase. Analytical flow cytometry was used to check the purity and quantity of every magnetically sorted T cell population. Genomic DNA was isolated from each sorted fraction and quantified by UV absorbance on a Nanodrop 2000c. TCR CDR3 regions were amplified from genomic DNA by multiplex PCR using the deep immunoSEQ assay. Extracted genomic DNA from each cell subset was distributed evenly across all wells of several immunoSEQ 96-well plates, and each plate was treated as a replicate. For sorted subsets, roughly 200 ng genomic DNA, equal to 30,000 to 35,000 T cell genomes, was loaded into each replicate PCR. The purified libraries were quantified using a Qubit 3.0 fluorometer, sized with a Bioanalyzer 2100, and then quantified again using the KAPA Library Quantification kit. Each immunoSEQ 96-well plate was sequenced on its own single-read 150-cycle Illumina NextSeq 550 flow cell. The original pipeline was this. Because the immunoSEQ output held only junctional sequences and lacked quality scores, the filtering could not match the filtering applied to full-length reads. Sequences were annotated with PyIR, a Python wrapper for IgBLAST v1.9, and V/J genes and CDR3 were assigned using IMGT germline references. Reads were filtered out if the reads had weak V/J assignments (E-value above 1e-6), no CDR3, stop codons, out-of-frame junctions, or ambiguous translated residues. A V3J clonotype was defined by an identical inferred V gene, J gene, and CDR3 amino acid sequence. To compute the percentage overlap between repertoires, the number of shared unique clonotypes was divided by the size of the smaller repertoire. RTK rarefaction, the Chao1 estimator, and Recon v2.1 estimates of unobserved clonotypes were used to assess repertoire richness. For all TCRbeta clonotypes obtained by the gDNA method from several donors, generation probabilities were computed with OLGA. Held by TCRdb, this immuneACCESS table contains in-frame sequences only and omits some clones. Under half of the omission traces to an unresolved V gene where checked; the cause of the rest is unknown. The DNA was the basis for D and trimming; V, J and clone size are from that table. The sample data list approximately 2.3 million clones, and roughly 93% of these were observed just once. In total, the top ten clones hold 0.39% of the sample.

Sequenced sample: naive CD4+ T cells from PBMCs. The cell subset or site label, as the study defines it: CD45RA+ positively selected. The receptor chain draws on TRBV5-6 and TRBJ1-2, with 9 central nucleotides matching TRBD1. This receptor was taken from a man aged 18 to 29 in good health. Some clones in this sample may be carry-over from other donors' samples. The CDR3 in this case is CASSSGTGYSVYGYTF. The DNA reads TGTGCCAGCAGCTCTGGGACAGGGTATAGTGTTTATGGCTACACCTTC.